The present TCR beta chain was sequenced within a study of T cell responses to AZD1222 COVID-19 vaccine (dated by TCRdb to the early 2020s). Some background on the complete study: AZD1222 recipients given second doses at about 4 weeks or at about 12 weeks were pooled, since spike-specific TCR depth and breadth were not found to differ between the two schedules. A total of approximately 250 trial participants underwent TCR sequencing, of whom about 210 had received two doses of AZD1222 and some 25 had received two doses of the MenACWY control vaccine. Trial participants were enrolled by age into 18-55, 56-69 and 70-plus year subgroups, with roughly 160, 29 and 62 TCR-sequenced participants respectively.

This clone was recorded at least ten times. Its antigen target is currently unknown. Base-call qualities are not available, and no considerably larger clone is one nucleotide away. The sample's time point label, decoded: baseline before first vaccination. Vaccinee samples came from UK trials COV001 and COV002, including a single-blind randomized controlled phase 2/3 trial of AZD1222 (ChAdOx1 nCoV-19) in healthy adults. For TCRbeta chain sequencing, PBMC samples were collected from trial participants at day 0 and at day 28 after the second dose. The CDR3 sequence holds 17 residues, the cysteine and phenylalanine included. The only DNA kept is the CDR3, 51 bases in frame from the first base. CDR1 and CDR2 (SGHKS, YYEKEE) derive from the germline V gene (reference sequence). Relative to germline, V is 4 bases shorter and J is 0 bases shorter, with 20 bases between their ends. General conclusions and limits of the study: Most participants were white British and females outnumbered males, and the authors suggested that clonal diversity may have been underestimated. CD4 TCRs associated with the vaccine covered the entire spike protein, and the dominant responses were in regions 160-218 and 743-854. The 56-69-year group was small, and its depth increase did not reach significance, likely because of low power. Conclusions about previously exposed vaccinees are limited because only six or seven AZD1222 recipients were SARS-CoV-2 seropositive at baseline. No day 14 peak-response samples were available, so repertoires were characterized only after the peak T cell response. Epitopes outside the regions mutated in the B.1.351 and B.1.1.7 variants were reportedly recognized by nearly half of the unique spike-specific TCRs. After two AZD1222 doses, spike-specific TCR breadth and depth were significantly higher than at day 0 and than in MenACWY recipients.

The CDR3 regions of human TCRbeta chains were analyzed by immunosequencing. The authors' pipeline ran thus. TCRs in the repertoires were matched against a reference library of SARS-CoV-2-specific TCRs that had been generated with the MIRA antigen-specificity platform. Breadth was defined as the fraction of unique TCRs that were SARS-CoV-2-associated, and depth was defined as the fraction of total T cells that were SARS-CoV-2-associated. Each spike-specific TCR was assigned to its reactive spike region and to a CD4 or CD8 class using the MIRA data. Log10-transformed breadth and depth values were compared by one-way ANOVA with Sidak's multiple comparisons tests. This is the immuneACCESS table as TCRdb keeps it, with only in-frame sequences that have V and J called. A part of the clones is gone; compared with another copy, unresolved V genes explain less than half, and the rest is unexplained. Clonal size and the V and J genes are those of that table, whereas D and trimming came from the DNA. Counted in this sample were roughly 72,000 clones; roughly 85% of them appeared once. The top ten clonotypes cover 20% of the sample.

This clonotype was sampled from an adult in good health. Here the chain combines TRBV5-5 and TRBJ2-7, with no D gene named confidently. Sequences were derived from peripheral blood, sampled on day 0 of AZD1222 vaccination. The nucleotide sequence reads TGTGCCAGCAGCCCAAAGTCGTGGTCGACGGACTCCTACGAGCAGTACTTC. It translates as CASSPKSWSTDSYEQYF.